A single sample is the source of the 10 T cell receptor beta chains below, sequenced in a study of shared clonotypes between healthy human individuals. Some clones are missing from TCRdb's copy, which holds only in-frame ones; the method was immunoSEQ multiplex PCR. The sample has roughly 2.4 million clones; around 95% are singletons. Specimen: naive CD4+ T cells sorted from blood. Subset noted: CD45RA+ positively selected. Source of these receptors: a man younger than 35 in good health.

This chain uses TRBV19 with TRBJ1-5, with D possibly TRBD1 on 6 matching bases. The V gene's germline CDR1 is LNHDA and CDR2 SQIVND (reference sequence). This CDR3 region has 14 residues. The V end lost 5 bases, the J end lost 9 bases, and 17 bases lay between the germline ends. CDR3 coding DNA: TGTGCCAGTAGTCTCGGACAGATTTTAGCGCCCCAGCATTTT. This gives the protein CASSLGQILAPQHF.

This chain joins TRBV19 and TRBJ2-7; tentatively, D is TRBD1 (5 bases). Between the trimmed V and J ends, which lost 6 bases and 3 bases, there was a span of 12 bases. CDR1 and CDR2 (germline): LNHDA, SQIVND (reference sequence). This CDR3 region has 13 residues. In DNA, the CDR3 is TGTGCCAGTAGAGATCTAAGGGGCTACGAGCAGTACTTC. It specifies CASRDLRGYEQYF.

As regards this clone: The identical CDR3 is also encoded by other nucleotide sequences in the sample. The chain carries TRBV18 and TRBJ1-1; D not resolved. This CDR3 has 12 residues. Looked up from germline, CDR1 is KGHSH and CDR2 is LQKENI. Trimming took 1 base from V and 6 from J, leaving 6 bases between them. The CDR3 region is CASSPRPAEAFF. The CDR3 DNA sequence: TGTGCCAGCTCACCACGTCCAGCTGAAGCTTTCTTT.

V and J are TRBV10-3 and TRBJ1-6; D is undetermined. The germline V gene encodes CDR1 ENHRY and CDR2 SYGVKD. V lost 10 bases and J lost 4, with 11 bases in between. The CDR3 contains 13 residues. In DNA form, the CDR3 reads TGTGCCACCATTGATTATTATAATTCACCCCTCCACTTT. It yields the protein CATIDYYNSPLHF.

The CDR3 region is CAIRSGGENTGELFF. DNA of the CDR3: TGTGCCATTAGATCGGGGGGCGAAAACACCGGGGAGCTGTTTTTT. The chain has TRBV10-3 and TRBJ2-2; a weak D match, TRBD2 (7 bases). Trimming left V 9 bases short and J 2 bases short, with 16 bases between. Germline V gene lookup returns CDR1 ENHRY and CDR2 SYGVKD. The CDR3 loop spans 15 amino acids.

This sequence joins TRBV5-4 and TRBJ2-7; a weak D match, TRBD2 (5 bases). The CDR3 consists of 13 residues. From germline, CDR1 is SGHNT and CDR2 YYREEE (reference sequence). The V and J ends lost 6 bases and 3 bases respectively, with 13 bases between them. The CDR3 DNA follows: TGTGCCAGCACCCGACCGGGGTACTACGAGCAGTACTTC. Residues: CASTRPGYYEQYF.

This chain links TRBV5-1 with TRBJ2-5, with D perhaps matching TRBD2 (5 bases). The CDR3 length is 13 residues. V was clipped by 4 bases and J by 5 bases, with 12 bases between them. Per germline, CDR1 SGHRS and CDR2 YFSETQ. Here the CDR3 DNA reads TGCGCCAGCAGCCCGGCGGGTACGGAGACCCAGTACTTC. Protein sequence: CASSPAGTETQYF.

J is TRBJ2-3 and V is TRBV6-1, with D possibly called TRBD1 or TRBD2 (5 bases each). V was trimmed by 7 bases and J by 3 bases, leaving 8 bases between them. Germline V lookup: CDR1 MNHNS, CDR2 SASEGT. This CDR3 region has 12 residues. The CDR3 loop is CASNWGTDTQYF. The CDR3 bases are TGTGCCAGCAATTGGGGGACAGATACGCAGTATTTT.

Concerning this clone itself: The sample holds other DNA sequences that translate to the same CDR3. The chain joins TRBV5-1 to TRBJ2-7; possibly TRBD1 for D (5 bases). CDR1 is SGHRS and CDR2 is YFSETQ in the germline V gene. The CDR3 is 14 residues long. Trimming pared 4 bases from V and 0 bases from J, leaving 11 bases between. CDR3 amino acids: CASSPRGSSYEQYF. In DNA form, the CDR3 reads TGCGCCAGCAGCCCAAGGGGAAGCTCCTACGAGCAGTACTTC.

About this clone itself: Mismatch with germline at one junction end may stem from a read error. The chain employs TRBV7-7 and TRBJ2-3; D is uncertain. CDR1 is SSHAT and CDR2 is FNYEAQ in the germline V gene (reference sequence). The CDR3 totals 11 residues. CDR3 protein: CASSSCNTQYF. CDR3 DNA sequence: TGTGCTAGCAGCTCGTGCAATACGCAGTATTTT.